These T cell receptor beta chains were read from a single sample in a study of T cells in tuberculosis. Measured with immunoSEQ multiplex PCR; TCRdb has only the in-frame clones, and not every one. The sample lists about 35,000 clones; roughly nine tenths were seen once. The sequencing used PBMCs, collected at tuberculosis diagnosis. These receptors originate from an adult with tuberculosis. Some clones in this sample may be carry-over from other donors' samples. Both conserved end residues are part of each CDR3. The order of the fields is J gene, clone size, V gene, D gene, CDR3 length, CDR3 protein, CDR3 DNA. A D gene is named only where the DNA matches it firmly. Clone size is shown for a subset of rows, as once, few, many or a class of expanded clone.

j_call: TRBJ1-1
clone_size: NA
v_call: TRBV19
d_call: NA
cdr3_length: 14
cdr3_aa: CASSIEGRYTEAFF
cdr3_nt: TGTGCCAGTAGTATAGAGGGCAGGTACACTGAAGCTTTCTTT

j_call: TRBJ2-1
clone_size: NA
v_call: TRBV7-3
d_call: NA
cdr3_length: 15
cdr3_aa: CASSPLGGARNEQFF
cdr3_nt: TGTGCCAGCAGCCCCTTGGGGGGGGCGCGGAATGAGCAGTTCTTC

j_call: TRBJ1-2
clone_size: NA
v_call: TRBV7-2
d_call: TRBD1
cdr3_length: 14
cdr3_aa: CASSLGQMGYGYTF
cdr3_nt: TGTGCCAGCAGCTTGGGACAGATGGGGTATGGCTACACCTTC

j_call: TRBJ1-1
clone_size: NA
v_call: TRBV5-6
d_call: NA
cdr3_length: 13
cdr3_aa: CASSLPGVTEAFF
cdr3_nt: TGTGCCAGCAGCCTGCCGGGGGTCACTGAAGCTTTCTTT

j_call: TRBJ2-2
clone_size: NA
v_call: TRBV10-3
d_call: TRBD2
cdr3_length: 15
cdr3_aa: CAIRIAGTNTGELFF
cdr3_nt: TGTGCCATCAGAATAGCGGGTACGAACACCGGGGAGCTGTTTTTT

j_call: TRBJ2-3
clone_size: NA
v_call: TRBV7-2
d_call: TRBD2
cdr3_length: 15
cdr3_aa: CASSPGGLSTDTQYF
cdr3_nt: TGTGCCAGCAGTCCGGGGGGGCTAAGCACAGATACGCAGTATTTT

j_call: TRBJ2-3
clone_size: NA
v_call: TRBV7-9
d_call: TRBD1
cdr3_length: 17
cdr3_aa: CASSQDGTGWGEDTQYF
cdr3_nt: TGTGCCAGCAGCCAGGATGGGACAGGGTGGGGGGAAGATACGCAGTATTTT

j_call: TRBJ2-1
clone_size: NA
v_call: TRBV29-1
d_call: NA
cdr3_length: 15
cdr3_aa: CSVPFRQSVGNEQFF
cdr3_nt: TGCAGCGTCCCCTTTAGACAGTCGGTAGGCAATGAGCAGTTCTTC

j_call: TRBJ2-3
clone_size: NA
v_call: TRBV4-2
d_call: TRBD1
cdr3_length: 15
cdr3_aa: CASSQEGQTTDTQYF
cdr3_nt: TGTGCCAGCAGCCAAGAGGGACAGACCACAGATACGCAGTATTTT

j_call: TRBJ2-3
clone_size: NA
v_call: TRBV12-5
d_call: TRBD2
cdr3_length: 19
cdr3_aa: CASGLVPDGELADTDTQYF
cdr3_nt: TGTGCTAGTGGTTTGGTCCCAGACGGGGAACTAGCGGATACAGATACGCAGTATTTT

j_call: TRBJ2-7
clone_size: NA
v_call: TRBV19
d_call: NA
cdr3_length: 15
cdr3_aa: CASTMGSGGTYEQYF
cdr3_nt: TGTGCCAGTACCATGGGTTCAGGAGGGACCTACGAGCAGTACTTC

j_call: TRBJ2-3
clone_size: NA
v_call: TRBV29-1
d_call: TRBD2
cdr3_length: 16
cdr3_aa: CSVERGSGGHTDTQYF
cdr3_nt: TGCAGCGTTGAGCGCGGTAGCGGGGGACACACAGATACGCAGTATTTT

j_call: TRBJ2-3
clone_size: NA
v_call: TRBV19
d_call: TRBD2
cdr3_length: 15
cdr3_aa: CASSLSGGNADTQYF
cdr3_nt: TGTGCCAGTAGCCTTAGCGGGGGGAACGCAGATACGCAGTATTTT

j_call: TRBJ1-2
clone_size: once
v_call: TRBV2
d_call: NA
cdr3_length: 19
cdr3_aa: CASRGDKYPENLGNYGYTF
cdr3_nt: TGTGCCAGCAGGGGGGACAAATATCCGGAGAATTTGGGAAACTATGGCTACACCTTC

j_call: TRBJ2-7
clone_size: NA
v_call: TRBV29-1
d_call: TRBD2
cdr3_length: 14
cdr3_aa: CSVRLAGEAGEQYF
cdr3_nt: TGCAGCGTTCGACTAGCGGGGGAGGCGGGGGAGCAGTACTTC

j_call: TRBJ2-7
clone_size: NA
v_call: TRBV19
d_call: TRBD1
cdr3_length: 15
cdr3_aa: CASSRRTGGIHEQYF
cdr3_nt: TGTGCCAGTAGTCGACGGACAGGGGGGATACACGAGCAGTACTTC

j_call: TRBJ2-7
clone_size: NA
v_call: TRBV7-8
d_call: NA
cdr3_length: 13
cdr3_aa: CASSREKIYEQYF
cdr3_nt: TGTGCCAGCAGCCGAGAGAAGATATACGAGCAGTACTTC

j_call: TRBJ2-1
clone_size: once
v_call: TRBV27
d_call: TRBD2
cdr3_length: 15
cdr3_aa: CASEGLAGGYNEQFF
cdr3_nt: TGTGCCAGCGAGGGACTAGCGGGGGGCTACAATGAGCAGTTCTTC

j_call: TRBJ2-1
clone_size: few
v_call: TRBV6-4
d_call: TRBD2
cdr3_length: 16
cdr3_aa: CASSDGPSGGYNEQFF
cdr3_nt: TGTGCCAGCAGTGACGGGCCTAGCGGGGGGTACAATGAGCAGTTCTTC

j_call: TRBJ1-2
clone_size: NA
v_call: TRBV25-1
d_call: NA
cdr3_length: 16
cdr3_aa: CASSEYTSGEGGGYTF
cdr3_nt: TGTGCCAGCAGTGAATATACCAGCGGGGAAGGAGGTGGCTACACCTTC

j_call: TRBJ1-2
clone_size: NA
v_call: TRBV25-1
d_call: TRBD1
cdr3_length: 13
cdr3_aa: CASSFGRGYGYTF
cdr3_nt: TGTGCCAGCAGTTTCGGCAGGGGGTATGGCTACACCTTC

j_call: TRBJ1-2
clone_size: once
v_call: TRBV6-1
d_call: NA
cdr3_length: 14
cdr3_aa: CASSEVQGSYGYTF
cdr3_nt: TGTGCCAGCAGTGAGGTTCAGGGTAGCTATGGCTACACCTTC

j_call: TRBJ2-7
clone_size: NA
v_call: TRBV10-2
d_call: NA
cdr3_length: 10
cdr3_aa: CASRSYEQYF
cdr3_nt: TGCGCCAGCCGGTCCTACGAGCAGTACTTC

j_call: TRBJ2-7
clone_size: NA
v_call: TRBV10-3
d_call: NA
cdr3_length: 16
cdr3_aa: CAITKGGDTSSYEQYF
cdr3_nt: TGTGCCATCACCAAGGGGGGGGATACTTCGTCCTACGAGCAGTACTTC

j_call: TRBJ2-3
clone_size: NA
v_call: TRBV18
d_call: TRBD2
cdr3_length: 17
cdr3_aa: CASSPRPSGGLGDTQYF
cdr3_nt: TGTGCCAGCTCACCACGGCCTAGCGGGGGCCTAGGGGATACGCAGTATTTT

j_call: TRBJ1-4
clone_size: NA
v_call: TRBV19
d_call: NA
cdr3_length: 10
cdr3_aa: CASRGEKLFF
cdr3_nt: TGTGCCAGCCGGGGGGAAAAACTGTTTTTT

j_call: TRBJ1-1
clone_size: NA
v_call: TRBV19
d_call: NA
cdr3_length: 13
cdr3_aa: CASSIRGSTEAFF
cdr3_nt: TGTGCCAGTAGTATAAGAGGGAGCACTGAAGCTTTCTTT

j_call: TRBJ1-1
clone_size: NA
v_call: TRBV19
d_call: NA
cdr3_length: 14
cdr3_aa: CASSPYNPNTEAFF
cdr3_nt: TGTGCCAGTAGTCCGTACAATCCGAACACTGAAGCTTTCTTT

j_call: TRBJ1-1
clone_size: NA
v_call: TRBV2
d_call: NA
cdr3_length: 11
cdr3_aa: CATGGATEAFF
cdr3_nt: TGTGCCACGGGGGGGGCCACTGAAGCTTTCTTT

j_call: TRBJ1-5
clone_size: NA
v_call: TRBV6-1
d_call: TRBD1
cdr3_length: 15
cdr3_aa: CASRRFGTDNQPQHF
cdr3_nt: TGTGCCAGCCGCCGATTCGGGACAGATAATCAGCCCCAGCATTTT

j_call: TRBJ2-7
clone_size: NA
v_call: TRBV21-1
d_call: NA
cdr3_length: 16
cdr3_aa: CASSAGLAGGPYEQYF
cdr3_nt: TGTGCCAGCAGCGCGGGACTAGCGGGGGGCCCCTACGAGCAGTACTTC

j_call: TRBJ2-3
clone_size: NA
v_call: TRBV5-4
d_call: TRBD2
cdr3_length: 16
cdr3_aa: CASSLENGGITDTQYF
cdr3_nt: TGTGCCAGCAGCTTGGAGAACGGGGGGATCACAGATACGCAGTATTTT

j_call: TRBJ2-7
clone_size: NA
v_call: TRBV6-5
d_call: TRBD2
cdr3_length: 16
cdr3_aa: CASSYSMASGTYEQYF
cdr3_nt: TGTGCCAGCAGTTACTCGATGGCTAGCGGAACCTACGAGCAGTACTTC

j_call: TRBJ1-1
clone_size: NA
v_call: TRBV18
d_call: NA
cdr3_length: 12
cdr3_aa: CASSPSGSAAFF
cdr3_nt: TGTGCCAGCTCACCATCGGGGTCTGCAGCTTTCTTT

j_call: TRBJ1-2
clone_size: NA
v_call: TRBV5-4
d_call: NA
cdr3_length: 15
cdr3_aa: CASSPGPGGHTRGTF
cdr3_nt: TGTGCCAGCAGCCCTGGACCAGGAGGGCACACGCGGGGCACCTTC

j_call: TRBJ2-1
clone_size: once
v_call: TRBV28
d_call: TRBD2
cdr3_length: 11
cdr3_aa: CLSGGYNEQFF
cdr3_nt: TGCCTGAGCGGGGGGTACAATGAGCAGTTCTTC

j_call: TRBJ2-7
clone_size: NA
v_call: TRBV19
d_call: TRBD2
cdr3_length: 14
cdr3_aa: CASRVTSGRYEQYF
cdr3_nt: TGTGCCAGTAGAGTTACTAGCGGGAGGTACGAGCAGTACTTC

j_call: TRBJ1-6
clone_size: NA
v_call: TRBV7-6
d_call: TRBD1
cdr3_length: 16
cdr3_aa: CASCRTGGSYNSPLHF
cdr3_nt: TGTGCCAGCTGCAGGACAGGGGGGTCCTATAATTCACCCCTCCACTTT

j_call: TRBJ2-7
clone_size: NA
v_call: TRBV11-2
d_call: NA
cdr3_length: 16
cdr3_aa: CASSLVGDGGRYEQYF
cdr3_nt: TGTGCCAGCAGCTTAGTTGGGGACGGGGGGCGCTACGAGCAGTACTTC

j_call: TRBJ1-5
clone_size: NA
v_call: TRBV25-1
d_call: NA
cdr3_length: 11
cdr3_aa: CASTRGGPQHF
cdr3_nt: TGTGCCAGCACCCGGGGGGGGCCCCAGCATTTT

j_call: TRBJ2-3
clone_size: NA
v_call: TRBV5-4
d_call: TRBD1
cdr3_length: 14
cdr3_aa: CASSRQGAADTQYF
cdr3_nt: TGTGCCAGCAGCCGACAGGGGGCGGCAGATACGCAGTATTTT

j_call: TRBJ2-3
clone_size: NA
v_call: TRBV5-1
d_call: NA
cdr3_length: 14
cdr3_aa: CASSLGQFTDTQYF
cdr3_nt: TGCGCCAGCAGCTTAGGACAGTTCACAGATACGCAGTATTTT

j_call: TRBJ1-6
clone_size: NA
v_call: TRBV7-8
d_call: NA
cdr3_length: 17
cdr3_aa: CASSLESGGSYNSPLHF
cdr3_nt: TGTGCCAGCAGCTTAGAGAGTGGCGGCTCCTATAATTCACCCCTCCACTTT

j_call: TRBJ1-1
clone_size: NA
v_call: TRBV10-3
d_call: NA
cdr3_length: 13
cdr3_aa: CAISIEGNTEAFF
cdr3_nt: TGTGCCATCAGTATTGAGGGGAACACTGAAGCTTTCTTT

j_call: TRBJ2-7
clone_size: NA
v_call: TRBV18
d_call: TRBD1
cdr3_length: 14
cdr3_aa: CASSFSTGVDEQYF
cdr3_nt: TGTGCCAGCTCATTTTCGACAGGGGTAGACGAGCAGTACTTC

j_call: TRBJ2-1
clone_size: NA
v_call: TRBV2
d_call: TRBD1
cdr3_length: 14
cdr3_aa: CASRGTGGQSPQFF
cdr3_nt: TGTGCCAGCAGGGGGACAGGGGGGCAATCCCCCCAGTTCTTC

j_call: TRBJ2-7
clone_size: NA
v_call: TRBV6-5
d_call: NA
cdr3_length: 13
cdr3_aa: CASRYQNEREQYF
cdr3_nt: TGTGCCAGCAGATACCAAAACGAGCGCGAGCAGTACTTC

j_call: TRBJ2-3
clone_size: NA
v_call: TRBV6-6
d_call: NA
cdr3_length: 16
cdr3_aa: CASSYGRGPSTDTQYF
cdr3_nt: TGTGCCAGCAGTTACGGGCGGGGGCCTTCCACAGATACGCAGTATTTT